A single T cell receptor beta chain is shown here with its context. Trimming removed 1 base from V and 5 bases from J, with 15 bases in between. Germline loops: CDR1 LGHNT, CDR2 FRNRAP. The CDR3 loop spans 15 amino acids. A second roughly 6 to 11 cycle PCR used barcoded and J-beta primers. In TCRdb, the 5' RACE reads were re-called with MiXCR into one record per CDR3 protein. The sample carries 750,000 or so distinct CDR3 sequences, just under 25% recorded once. The data derive from a study of blood T cells in healthy people across ages. There were at least 6 micrograms of total RNA extracted from every sample. These same data were also listed under a study on T cells of mothers and their children. That study reports: The TCR beta CDR3 read count exceeded 9.5 million for each mother and was about 3 million for each child. The overlap seen between related mothers and children slightly exceeded that of unrelated pairs, though not significantly.

Sequencing was carried out using blood. The TCR originated in a boy under 18 in good health. J is TRBJ2-7 and V is TRBV12-5; tentatively, D is TRBD2 (5 bases). The CDR3 nucleotides are TGTGCTAGTGGTTTGGGAGTGGGGAGCCGGGACGAGCAGTACTTC. Its translation: CASGLGVGSRDEQYF.